This T cell receptor (beta chain) was documented in a study of cytomegalovirus exposure and HLA in healthy donors. The germline CDR1 and CDR2 sequences are MGHRA and YSYEKL. V was trimmed by 0 bases and J by 8 bases, leaving 14 bases between them. The length of the CDR3 is 15 residues. PCR used 60 Vbeta primers and 13 Jbeta primers. The repertoire was sequenced with immunoSEQ multiplex PCR; TCRdb's copy has only in-frame clones and lacks some. Among roughly 100,000 clones listed, 65% to 85% were seen once. Sequencing was performed on PBMCs. The chain uses TRBV4-1 and TRBJ1-3; TRBD1 might be the D (6 bases). The source of this sequence is a man aged 18 to 30 in good health and CMV-seronegative. The CDR3 sequence is CASSQDTGGADTIYF. The CDR3 DNA follows: TGCGCCAGCAGCCAAGATACGGGGGGCGCGGACACCATATATTTT.